What follows are 8 T cell receptor beta chains derived from one specimen sequenced in a study of T cells in narcolepsy. Clones were sequenced by immunoSEQ multiplex PCR, and TCRdb holds only the in-frame ones, with some missing. The top ten clones hold about 9.4% of a sample with roughly 25,000 clones, approximately 85% of them seen once. The specimen was memory (CD45RA-) CD4+ T cells from blood. The receptors originated from a human donor in good health.

The chain combines TRBV28 with TRBJ2-1, with 8 bases lining up with TRBD1. The CDR3 is 17 amino acids. CDR1 is MDHEN, CDR2 SYDVKM, per germline. The ends lost 7 bases at V and 3 bases at J; junction bases unmatched: 14. The CDR3: CASNLPLDRAFYNEQFF. The CDR3 bases are TGTGCCAGCAACCTACCCCTGGACAGGGCGTTCTACAATGAGCAGTTCTTC.

V usage is TRBV6-4 and J usage is TRBJ2-3, with a weak D call TRBD2 (5 bases). The germline V and J ends were trimmed by 2 bases and 0 bases, with 21 bases remaining between them. The CDR3 covers 19 residues. Germline values: CDR1 MRHNA, CDR2 SNTAGT. CDR3 residues: CASSDVKVYRSGSTDTQYF. The CDR3 DNA reads TGTGCCAGCAGTGACGTAAAAGTGTATCGAAGCGGAAGCACAGATACGCAGTATTTT.

CDR3 sequence: CASSLFGRERGNEQFF. CDR3 bases: TGTGCCAGCAGCTTATTTGGGCGGGAGCGGGGCAATGAGCAGTTCTTC. The chain combines TRBV7-9 with TRBJ2-1; 7 nucleotides align to TRBD2. Looked up from germline, CDR1 is SEHNR and CDR2 is FQNEAQ (reference sequence). With V trimmed by 2 bases and J by 6 bases, 10 bases remained unmatched. This CDR3 has 16 residues. Combining the CDR3 with reference TRBV7-9 and TRBJ2-1 gives the whole variable domain DTGVSQNPRHKITKRGQNVTFRCDPISEHNRLYWYRQTLGQGPEFLTYFQNEAQLEKSRLLSDRFSAERPKGSFSTLEIQRTEQGDSAMYLCASSLFGRERGNEQFFGPGTRLTVL.

This sequence joins TRBV7-9 and TRBJ2-6; 7 bases are shared with TRBD1. V lost 4 bases to trimming and J lost 2 bases; unmatched junction nucleotides: 2. CDR3 length: 15 amino acids. Per germline, CDR1 SEHNR and CDR2 FQNEAQ (reference sequence). This CDR3 reads CASSSGTAGANVLTF. Written as DNA, the CDR3 is TGTGCCAGCAGCTCCGGGACAGCTGGGGCCAACGTCCTGACTTTC.

V usage is TRBV7-2 and J usage is TRBJ2-2; TRBD1 matches at 7 bases. V was pared by 5 bases and J by 7 bases, with 16 bases of the junction left unmatched. Germline values: CDR1 SGHTA, CDR2 FQGNSA. The CDR3 is made up of 17 amino acids. The CDR3 DNA sequence: TGTGCCAGCAGCCCTCAAACAGGGGTTAGGTTTGGCGGGGAGCTGTTTTTT. Protein product: CASSPQTGVRFGGELFF.

In this sample, this clone turned up a few times. The J gene is TRBJ2-1, the V gene TRBV6-1, with D uncertain. There are 13 residues in the CDR3. Per the germline V gene, CDR1 is MNHNS and CDR2 is SASEGT. V was cut by 7 bases and J by 8 bases, with 15 bases left in between. The CDR3 region is CASMKGPSDEQFF. The CDR3 DNA reads TGTGCCAGCATGAAAGGCCCATCGGATGAGCAGTTCTTC.

This chain uses TRBV19 with TRBJ2-5; tentatively, D is TRBD1 or TRBD2 (8 bases each). With 10 bases removed from V and 1 base from J, the gap between germline ends came to 25 bases. This CDR3 comprises 17 residues. Germline-derived CDR1 and CDR2 are LNHDA and SQIVND (reference sequence). In DNA, the CDR3 is TGTGCCACCCAACCAGGGACTAGTACAGGGGGCCAAGAGACCCAGTACTTC. As protein: CATQPGTSTGGQETQYF.

The CDR3 here is CASSALAGPQEQYF. CDR3 DNA: TGCGCCAGCAGCGCTCTAGCGGGCCCTCAGGAGCAGTACTTC. This chain links TRBV5-1 with TRBJ2-7; 8 bases agree with TRBD2. This CDR3 is 14 amino acids long. The germline V gene has CDR1 SGHRS and CDR2 YFSETQ. V shed 4 bases, J shed 7 bases, and the junction held 10 bases outside the gene matches.